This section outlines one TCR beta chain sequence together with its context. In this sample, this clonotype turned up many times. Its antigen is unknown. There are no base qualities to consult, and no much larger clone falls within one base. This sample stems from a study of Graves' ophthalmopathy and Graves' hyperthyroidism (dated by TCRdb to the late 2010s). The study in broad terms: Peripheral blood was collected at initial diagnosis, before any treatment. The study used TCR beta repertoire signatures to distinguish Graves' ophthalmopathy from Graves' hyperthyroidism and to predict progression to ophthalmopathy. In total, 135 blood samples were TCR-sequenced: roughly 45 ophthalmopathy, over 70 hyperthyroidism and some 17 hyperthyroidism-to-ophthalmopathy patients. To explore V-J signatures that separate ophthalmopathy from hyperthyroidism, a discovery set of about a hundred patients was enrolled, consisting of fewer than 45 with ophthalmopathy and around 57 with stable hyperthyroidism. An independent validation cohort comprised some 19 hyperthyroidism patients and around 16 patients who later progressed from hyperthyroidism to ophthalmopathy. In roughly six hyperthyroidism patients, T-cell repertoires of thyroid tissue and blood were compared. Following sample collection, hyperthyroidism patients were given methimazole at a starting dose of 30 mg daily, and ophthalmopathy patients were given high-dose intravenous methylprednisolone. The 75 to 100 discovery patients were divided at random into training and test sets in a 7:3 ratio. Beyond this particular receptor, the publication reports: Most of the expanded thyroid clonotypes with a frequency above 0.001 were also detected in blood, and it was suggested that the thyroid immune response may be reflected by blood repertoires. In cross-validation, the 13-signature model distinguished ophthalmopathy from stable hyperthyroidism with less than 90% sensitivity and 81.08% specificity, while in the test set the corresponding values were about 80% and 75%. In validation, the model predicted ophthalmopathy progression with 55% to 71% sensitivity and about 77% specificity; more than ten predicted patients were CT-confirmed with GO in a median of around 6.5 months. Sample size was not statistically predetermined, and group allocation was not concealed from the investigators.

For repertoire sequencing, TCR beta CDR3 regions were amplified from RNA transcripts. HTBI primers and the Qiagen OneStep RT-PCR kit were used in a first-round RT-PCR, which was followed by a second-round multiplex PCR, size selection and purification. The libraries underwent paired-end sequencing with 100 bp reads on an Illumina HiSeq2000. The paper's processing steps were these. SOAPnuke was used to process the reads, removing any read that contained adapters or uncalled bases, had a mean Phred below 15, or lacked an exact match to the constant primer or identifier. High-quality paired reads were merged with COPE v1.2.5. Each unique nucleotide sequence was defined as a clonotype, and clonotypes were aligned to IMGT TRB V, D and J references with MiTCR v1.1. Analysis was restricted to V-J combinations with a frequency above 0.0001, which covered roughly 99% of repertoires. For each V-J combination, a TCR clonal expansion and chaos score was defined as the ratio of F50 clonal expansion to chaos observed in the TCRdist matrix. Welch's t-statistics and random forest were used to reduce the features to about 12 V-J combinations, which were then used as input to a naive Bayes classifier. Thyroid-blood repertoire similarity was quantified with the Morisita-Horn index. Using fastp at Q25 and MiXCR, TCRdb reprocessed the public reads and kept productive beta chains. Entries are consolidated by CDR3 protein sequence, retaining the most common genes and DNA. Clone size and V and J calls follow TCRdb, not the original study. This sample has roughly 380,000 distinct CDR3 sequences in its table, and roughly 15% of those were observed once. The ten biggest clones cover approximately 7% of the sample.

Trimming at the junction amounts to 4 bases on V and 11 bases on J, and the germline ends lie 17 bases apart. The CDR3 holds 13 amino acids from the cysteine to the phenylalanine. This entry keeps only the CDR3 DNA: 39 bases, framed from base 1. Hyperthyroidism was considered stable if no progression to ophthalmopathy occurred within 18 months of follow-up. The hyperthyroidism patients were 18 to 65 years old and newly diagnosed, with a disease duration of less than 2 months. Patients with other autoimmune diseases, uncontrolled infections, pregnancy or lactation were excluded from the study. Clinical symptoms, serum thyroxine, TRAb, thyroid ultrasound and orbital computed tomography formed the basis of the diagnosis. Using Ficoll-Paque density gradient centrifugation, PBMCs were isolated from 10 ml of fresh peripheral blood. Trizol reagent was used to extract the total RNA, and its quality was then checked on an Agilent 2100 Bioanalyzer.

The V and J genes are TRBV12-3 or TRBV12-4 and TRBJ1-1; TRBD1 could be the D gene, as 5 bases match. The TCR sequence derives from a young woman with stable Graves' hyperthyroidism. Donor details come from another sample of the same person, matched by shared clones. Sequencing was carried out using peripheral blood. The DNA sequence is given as TGTGCCAGCAGTTGGCGGGGCCCTCGTGACGCTTTCTTT. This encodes CASSWRGPRDAFF.